This T cell receptor (beta chain) was identified during a study of neoadjuvant nivolumab and ipilimumab in lung cancer. With regard to this clone: Its specificity is not known.

Here immunoSEQ multiplex PCR was the method, and the copy in TCRdb shows in-frame clones only, minus some. This sample has some 9,700 clones, with 70% to 80% found just once. Study-level findings and limits: TCR clonality did not significantly correlate with pathologic tumor regression. Only two of four nivolumab-treated tumors gained richness and clonality by surgery.

This receptor was identified in an adult with non-small cell lung cancer. Some clones in this sample may be carry-over from other donors' samples. The sample here was tumor tissue, taken after neoadjuvant nivolumab, alone or with ipilimumab, at or shortly before surgery.

CDR3 coding DNA: TGTGCCAGCTTTTCGCCGGCCTCGTTGCGGACCTTC. Translation gives CASFSPASLRTF. The genes are TRBV6-5 and TRBJ1-2, with D unclear. Germline lookup yields CDR1 MNHEY and CDR2 SVGAGI. CDR3 length: 12 residues. The germline V and J ends were trimmed by 8 bases and 14 bases, with 21 bases remaining between them.